Each of the 18 T cell receptor beta chains below was sequenced from the same sample in a study of CD8+ T cells in alopecia areata. The sequencing template was cDNA reverse transcribed from extracted RNA. Sequenced by immunoSEQ multiplex PCR; TCRdb stores in-frame clones only, minus some. The sample consists of 200,000 to 250,000 clones, 50% to 70% of them appearing once. Specified treatment: oral pan-JAK inhibitor, 5-10 mg twice daily. This specimen was CD4+ T cells sorted from blood, taken at week 4, from a patient treated with tofacitinib. These TCRs come from a human donor with alopecia areata.

This clone occurred a few times. J is TRBJ2-5 and V is TRBV5-1; 8 bases are a match to TRBD1. V lost 0 bases to trimming and J lost 5 bases; unmatched junction nucleotides: 3. This CDR3 has 14 residues. CDR1 is SGHRS and CDR2 is YFSETQ in the germline V gene. CDR3 region: CASSLDSGGETQYF. CDR3 nucleotides: TGCGCCAGCAGCTTGGATTCAGGGGGCGAGACCCAGTACTTC.

This chain links TRBV30 with TRBJ1-6; 7 bases match TRBD1. There are 14 residues in the CDR3. Germline loops: CDR1 GTSNPN, CDR2 SVGIG (reference sequence). After removal of 3 bases from V and 5 bases from J, the junction contained 4 bases not matched to a gene. The CDR3, as DNA: TGTGCCTGGAGCACGGGACAGAATAATTCACCCCTCCACTTT. Protein product: CAWSTGQNNSPLHF. The complete variable domain, with remaining parts taken from reference TRBV30 and TRBJ1-6, reads SQTIHQWPATLVQPVGSPLSLECTVEGTSNPNLYWYRQAAGRGLQLLFYSVGIGQISSEVPQNLSASRPQDRQFILSSKKLLLSDSGFYLCAWSTGQNNSPLHFGNGTRLTVT.

The chain carries TRBV30 and TRBJ2-7; D remains unclear. V was cut by 0 bases and J by 10 bases, with 13 bases left in between. The CDR3 covers 12 residues. Germline V gene data show CDR1 as GTSNPN and CDR2 as SVGIG (reference sequence). The CDR3 region has the DNA TGTGCCTGGAGTGTCGTAGCTACGAAACAGTACTTC. As protein: CAWSVVATKQYF.

The CDR3 sequence is CASLQNANEKLFF. The DNA for the CDR3 is TGTGCCAGTCTACAGAATGCTAATGAAAAACTGTTTTTT. The V and J genes are TRBV19 and TRBJ1-4; no firm D call. V was shortened by 8 bases and J by 3 bases, with 10 bases between the two germline ends. Looked up from germline, CDR1 is LNHDA and CDR2 is SQIVND (reference sequence). The length of the CDR3 is 13 residues.

V is TRBV7-2 and J is TRBJ1-5, with 7 positions matching TRBD1. Germline CDR1 is SGHTA and CDR2 is FQGNSA. Germline trimming cut 5 bases from V and 3 bases from J; bases unmatched to any gene: 7. The CDR3 extends over 15 amino acids. The CDR3 sequence: CASSPWTGSNQPQHF. The CDR3 DNA is TGTGCCAGCAGCCCCTGGACAGGCTCCAATCAGCCCCAGCATTTT.

There are a few counts of this clone. The V call is TRBV9, the J call TRBJ2-3, with 7 nucleotides matching TRBD2. The CDR3 sequence is 14 residues long. Germline V CDR1 and CDR2: SGDLS, YYNGEE. J was trimmed by 3 bases and V by 5 bases; bases with no gene match: 6. CDR3 DNA sequence: TGTGCCAGCAGAGCGGGGTTTGGGACAGATACGCAGTATTTT. Translated, it gives CASRAGFGTDTQYF.

The chain is built from TRBV7-2 and TRBJ2-5; D is uncertain. The germline V gene has CDR1 SGHTA and CDR2 FQGNSA. The CDR3 covers 13 residues. The V and J ends lost 2 bases and 1 base respectively, with 5 bases between them. DNA for the CDR3: TGTGCCAGCAGCTTAAAGGGCCAAGAGACCCAGTACTTC. Translation: CASSLKGQETQYF. The full variable domain, in which reference TRBV7-2 and TRBJ2-5 provide the parts outside the CDR3, is GAGVSQSPSNKVTEKGKDVELRCDPISGHTALYWYRQSLGQGLEFLIYFQGNSAPDKSGLPSDRFSAERTGGSVSTLTIQRTQQEDSAVYLCASSLKGQETQYFGPGTRLLVL.

This clone was observed a few times. The chain carries TRBV27 and TRBJ2-3; weak D call: TRBD2 (5 bases). Trimming left V 0 bases short and J 6 bases short, with 13 bases between. CDR1 and CDR2 (germline): MNHEY, SMNVEV (reference sequence). This CDR3 has 15 amino acids. The CDR3 DNA reads as TGTGCCAGCAGTTTATCGATGAGGGCTGCGGATACGCAGTATTTT. Its protein is CASSLSMRAADTQYF.

This clone was detected only a few times. The genes are TRBV4-3 and TRBJ2-7; possible D gene TRBD2, 6 bases. V gave up 4 bases and J gave up 3 bases, with 19 bases separating them. CDR3 length: 16 residues. Germline-derived CDR1 and CDR2 are LGHNA and YSLEER. CDR3 in amino acids: CASSPSVSDGGYEQYF. The CDR3 bases are TGCGCCAGCAGCCCTTCTGTGAGCGACGGGGGCTACGAGCAGTACTTC.

The chain has TRBV29-1 and TRBJ1-5; 8 bases agree with TRBD1. This CDR3 region has 12 residues. The junction had 1 base not matched to a gene; V was cut back by 4 bases and J by 5 bases. Germline V gene data show CDR1 as SQVTM and CDR2 as ANQGSEA. The CDR3 loop is CSVVTGDQPQHF. The CDR3 bases are TGCAGCGTTGTGACAGGGGATCAGCCCCAGCATTTT.

Remarks on this clone: Its ends do not fully match the called genes, so a read error is possible. The J gene is TRBJ1-1, the V gene TRBV29-1; D not resolved. The CDR3 spans 12 residues. CDR1 is SQVTM, CDR2 ANQGSEA, per germline. The CDR3 is CASAFENTEAFF. The CDR3 region has the DNA TGTGCTTCAGCGTTTGAGAACACTGAAGCTTTCTTT.

V gene TRBV20-1 combines with J gene TRBJ2-3; the D is unclear. This CDR3 comprises 10 residues. V was trimmed by 8 bases and J by 2 bases, leaving 5 bases between them. The V gene's germline CDR1 is DFQATT and CDR2 SNEGSKA (reference sequence). CDR3 coding DNA: TGCAGTCCATACACAGATACGCAGTATTTT. This sequence encodes CSPYTDTQYF.

The gene calls are TRBV29-1 and TRBJ2-2, with 9 bases matching TRBD1. CDR1 and CDR2 from the germline V gene are SQVTM and ANQGSEA. V dropped 5 bases and J dropped 6; count of bases not matched to a gene: 7. The CDR3 runs to 14 residues. The CDR3: CSVRGQGKAGELFF. The CDR3 coding sequence is TGCAGCGTTAGGGGACAGGGTAAAGCCGGGGAGCTGTTTTTT.

The chain is built from TRBV29-1 and TRBJ1-2; TRBD1 matches 7 bases. CDR1 and CDR2 (germline): SQVTM, ANQGSEA. Germline trimming cut 5 bases from V and 4 bases from J; bases unmatched to any gene: 7. This CDR3 comprises 13 residues. DNA of the CDR3: TGCAGCGTTCCGACAGGGACCTCCTATGGCTACACCTTC. Amino acids: CSVPTGTSYGYTF.

The chain recombines TRBV9 with TRBJ2-7; 7 bases agree with TRBD2. The CDR3 is made up of 18 amino acids. Germline loops: CDR1 SGDLS, CDR2 YYNGEE. Unmatched junction bases numbered 13, after V lost 0 bases and J lost 1 base. Here the CDR3 reads CASSVARRGYIRSYEQYF. The CDR3 coding sequence is TGTGCCAGCAGCGTAGCTAGGCGGGGGTATATTCGGTCCTACGAGCAGTACTTC.

The gene calls are TRBV11-2 and TRBJ2-7; possibly TRBD1 for D (6 bases). Per the germline V gene, CDR1 is SGHAT and CDR2 is FQNNGV. Between the trimmed V and J ends, which lost 7 bases and 5 bases, there was a span of 18 bases. The length of the CDR3 is 14 residues. CDR3 amino acids: CASKLMRGTDEQYF. The CDR3, as DNA: TGTGCCAGCAAACTCATGAGGGGGACGGACGAGCAGTACTTC. Filled out from reference TRBV11-2 and TRBJ2-7, the complete variable domain reads EAGVAQSPRYKIIEKRQSVAFWCNPISGHATLYWYQQILGQGPKLLIQFQNNGVVDDSQLPKDRFSAERLKGVDSTLKIQPAKLEDSAVYLCASKLMRGTDEQYFGPGTRLTVT.

The CDR3 spells CASRALGQGADEQYF. The DNA for the CDR3 is TGTGCCAGCAGAGCCCTGGGACAGGGGGCGGACGAGCAGTACTTC. The chain recombines TRBV2 with TRBJ2-7; 12 nucleotides line up with TRBD1. The junction had 8 bases not matched to a gene; V was cut back by 6 bases and J by 5 bases. CDR3 length: 15 residues. The germline CDR1 and CDR2 sequences are SNHLY and FYNNEI.

In this sample, this clone turned up once. This sample includes further DNA sequences coding for the same CDR3. The chain is built from TRBV18 and TRBJ2-5; no definite D call. Germline CDR1 KGHSH, CDR2 LQKENI. With 3 bases removed from V and 2 bases from J, the gap between germline ends came to 10 bases. This CDR3 is 14 amino acids long. The CDR3 reads CASSPRGSQETQYF. As DNA, the CDR3 is TGTGCCAGCTCACCTCGTGGCAGTCAAGAGACCCAGTACTTC.